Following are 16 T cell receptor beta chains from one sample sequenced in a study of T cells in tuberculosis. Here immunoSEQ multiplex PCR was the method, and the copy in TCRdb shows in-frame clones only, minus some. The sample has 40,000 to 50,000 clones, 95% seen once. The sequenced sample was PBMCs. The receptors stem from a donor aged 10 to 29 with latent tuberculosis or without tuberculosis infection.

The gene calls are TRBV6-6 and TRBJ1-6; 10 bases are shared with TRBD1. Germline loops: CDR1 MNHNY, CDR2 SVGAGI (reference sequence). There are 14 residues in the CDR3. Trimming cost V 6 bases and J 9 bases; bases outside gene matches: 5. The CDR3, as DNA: TGTGCCAGCAGCAACGGACAGGGGGTTTCACCCCTCCACTTT. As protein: CASSNGQGVSPLHF.

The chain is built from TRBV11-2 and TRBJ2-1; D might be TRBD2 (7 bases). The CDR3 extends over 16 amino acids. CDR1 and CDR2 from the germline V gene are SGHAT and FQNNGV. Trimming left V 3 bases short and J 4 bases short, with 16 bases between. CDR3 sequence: CASSFLKRGHYNEQFF. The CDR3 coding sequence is TGTGCCAGCAGCTTTCTGAAGCGGGGACATTACAATGAGCAGTTCTTC.

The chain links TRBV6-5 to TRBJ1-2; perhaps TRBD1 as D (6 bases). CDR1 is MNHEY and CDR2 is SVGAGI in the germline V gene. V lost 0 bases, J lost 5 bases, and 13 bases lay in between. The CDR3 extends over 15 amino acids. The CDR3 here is CASSYSSGQPYGYTF. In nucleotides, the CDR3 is TGTGCCAGCAGTTACTCGTCGGGACAACCTTATGGCTACACCTTC.

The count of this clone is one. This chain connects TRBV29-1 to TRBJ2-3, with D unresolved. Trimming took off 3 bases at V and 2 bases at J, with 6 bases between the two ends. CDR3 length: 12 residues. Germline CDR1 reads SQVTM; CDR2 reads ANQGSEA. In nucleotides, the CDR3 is TGCAGCGTTGATGGCACCACAGATACGCAGTATTTT. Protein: CSVDGTTDTQYF.

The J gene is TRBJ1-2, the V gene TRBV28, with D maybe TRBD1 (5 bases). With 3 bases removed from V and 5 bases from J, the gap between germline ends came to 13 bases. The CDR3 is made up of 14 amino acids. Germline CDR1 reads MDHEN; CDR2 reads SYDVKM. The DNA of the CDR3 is TGTGCCAGCAGTTTGACAGCGTCGACATATGGCTACACCTTC. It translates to CASSLTASTYGYTF.

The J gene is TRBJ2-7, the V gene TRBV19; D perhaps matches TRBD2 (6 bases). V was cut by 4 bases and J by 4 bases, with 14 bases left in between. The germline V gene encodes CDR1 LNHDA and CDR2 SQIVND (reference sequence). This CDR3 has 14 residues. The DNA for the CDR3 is TGTGCCAGTAGTACTCGGGGGTCGGGGTACGAGCAGTACTTC. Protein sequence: CASSTRGSGYEQYF.

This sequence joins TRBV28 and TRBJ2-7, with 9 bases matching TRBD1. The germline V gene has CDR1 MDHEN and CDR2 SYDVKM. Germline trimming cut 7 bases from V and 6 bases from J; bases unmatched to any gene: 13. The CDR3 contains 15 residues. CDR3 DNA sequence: TGTGCCAGCACTTCTATGACAGGGGGTAGGCTCGAGCAGTACTTC. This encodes CASTSMTGGRLEQYF.

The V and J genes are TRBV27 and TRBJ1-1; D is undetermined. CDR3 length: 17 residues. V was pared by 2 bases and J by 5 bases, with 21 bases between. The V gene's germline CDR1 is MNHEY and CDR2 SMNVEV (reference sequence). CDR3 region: CASSLKATGRVRTEAFF. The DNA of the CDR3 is TGTGCCAGCAGTTTAAAGGCCACCGGGAGAGTTAGGACTGAAGCTTTCTTT.

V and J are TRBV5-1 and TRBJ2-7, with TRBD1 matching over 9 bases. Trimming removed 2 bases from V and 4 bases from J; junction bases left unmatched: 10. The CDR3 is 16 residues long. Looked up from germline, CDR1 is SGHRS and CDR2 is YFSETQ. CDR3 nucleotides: TGCGCCAGCAGCTTCCAACCGGGACAGGGAGGGTACGAGCAGTACTTC. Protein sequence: CASSFQPGQGGYEQYF.

The CDR3 DNA reads as TGTGCCAGTAGTACAAGGACAGGGCCCTCTGGAAACACCATATATTTT. Translated, it gives CASSTRTGPSGNTIYF. The J gene is TRBJ1-3, the V gene TRBV19; 8 bases fit TRBD1. Germline-derived CDR1 and CDR2 are LNHDA and SQIVND (reference sequence). J lost 0 bases, V lost 4 bases, and 5 bases had no gene match. The CDR3 is made up of 16 amino acids.

The CDR3 DNA reads TGTGCCAGCTCACCAAAACAGGGTTCCTACGAGCAGTACTTC. Translated, it gives CASSPKQGSYEQYF. The rearrangement uses TRBV18 and TRBJ2-7; a possible D gene is TRBD1 (6 bases). This CDR3 is 14 amino acids long. The germline CDR1 and CDR2 sequences are KGHSH and LQKENI. V shed 2 bases and J shed 1 base, with 9 bases lying between them.

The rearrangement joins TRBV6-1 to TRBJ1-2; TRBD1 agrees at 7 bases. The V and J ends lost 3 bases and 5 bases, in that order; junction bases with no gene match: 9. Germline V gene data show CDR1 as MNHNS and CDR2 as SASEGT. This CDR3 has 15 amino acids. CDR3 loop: CASSEGFGTAYGYTF. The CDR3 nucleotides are TGTGCCAGCAGTGAGGGGTTTGGGACAGCTTATGGCTACACCTTC.

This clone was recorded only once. CDR3 DNA: TGTGCCAGCAGTTACTCGGGGGAGGTGAACACTGAAGCTTTCTTT. Translation gives CASSYSGEVNTEAFF. The gene calls are TRBV6-6 and TRBJ1-1, with D possibly being TRBD1 (5 bases). Germline CDR1 MNHNY, CDR2 SVGAGI (reference sequence). The CDR3 loop spans 15 amino acids. Trimming shortened V by 0 bases and J by 0 bases, and 8 bases separated the two germline ends.

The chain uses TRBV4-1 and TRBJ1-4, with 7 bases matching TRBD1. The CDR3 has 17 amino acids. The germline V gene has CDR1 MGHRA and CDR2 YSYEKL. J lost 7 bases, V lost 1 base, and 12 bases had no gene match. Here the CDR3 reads CASSQVGAVGGGEKLFF. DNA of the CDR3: TGCGCCAGCAGCCAAGTGGGGGCGGTAGGGGGCGGTGAAAAACTGTTTTTT.

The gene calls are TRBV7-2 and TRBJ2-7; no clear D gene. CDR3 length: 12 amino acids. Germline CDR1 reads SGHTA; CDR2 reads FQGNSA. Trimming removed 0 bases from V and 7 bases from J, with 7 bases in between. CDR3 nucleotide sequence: TGTGCCAGCAGCTTAGCGCGGTGGGAGCAGTACTTC. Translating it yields CASSLARWEQYF.

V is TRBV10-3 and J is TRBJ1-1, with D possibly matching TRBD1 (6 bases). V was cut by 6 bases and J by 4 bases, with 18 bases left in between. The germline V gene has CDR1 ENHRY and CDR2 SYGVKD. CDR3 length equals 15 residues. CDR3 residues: CAIRGEQGYSTEAFF. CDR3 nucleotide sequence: TGTGCCATCAGGGGCGAACAGGGTTACAGCACTGAAGCTTTCTTT.